One and the same sample provided the 21 T cell receptor beta chains below, sequenced in a study of neoadjuvant anti-PD-1 for oral cavity cancer. Time point in this sample: after neoadjuvant nivolumab, at surgical resection. Assay used: immunoSEQ multiplex PCR; TCRdb lists only in-frame clones, some missing. The sample gives about 12,000 clones, about 71% of which show up once; just over 2.5% is in the top ten. Sequencing used PBMCs, obtained after nivolumab (anti-PD-1) treatment. The receptors were sampled from a person aged 35 to 85 with oral cavity squamous cell carcinoma.

This clone was counted only a few times. V usage is TRBV27 and J usage is TRBJ2-7; 11 bases are shared with TRBD1. Germline CDR1 MNHEY, CDR2 SMNVEV (reference sequence). The CDR3 runs 16 residues. Trimming took 3 bases from V and 3 from J; bases not matched to a gene: 7. CDR3 bases: TGTGCCAGCAGTTTTTTTCCGGGACAGGGGGACTACGAGCAGTACTTC. Translation: CASSFFPGQGDYEQYF.

V is TRBV7-9 and J is TRBJ1-2; TRBD1 matches 9 bases. This CDR3 is built from 14 residues. Per the germline V gene, CDR1 is SEHNR and CDR2 is FQNEAQ (reference sequence). V shed 4 bases, J shed 7 bases, and the junction held 7 bases outside the gene matches. This chain's CDR3 is CASSSWTGVGGYTF. The CDR3 DNA sequence: TGTGCCAGCAGCTCCTGGACAGGGGTAGGTGGCTACACCTTC.

By share of the sample, this clone is large. The chain is built from TRBV9 and TRBJ1-2, with D possibly TRBD1 on 6 matching bases. CDR1 SGDLS and CDR2 YYNGEE come from the germline V gene. V gave up 6 bases and J gave up 8 bases, with 11 bases separating them. This CDR3 is built from 11 residues. The CDR3 DNA reads TGTGCCAGCATGGGGGGCGGAGGCTACACCTTC. Translation: CASMGGGGYTF.

The chain links TRBV10-2 to TRBJ1-2; D perhaps matches TRBD1 (5 bases). V was shortened by 7 bases and J by 4 bases, with 13 bases between the two germline ends. CDR1 and CDR2 from the germline V gene are WSHSY and SAAADI. The CDR3 has 13 residues. CDR3 residues: CASNEGFLYGYTF. For the CDR3, the DNA is TGCGCCAGCAACGAGGGGTTCCTCTATGGCTACACCTTC.

This chain uses TRBV6-5 with TRBJ2-3; the match to TRBD2 covers 8 bases. CDR1 is MNHEY and CDR2 is SVGAGI in the germline V gene. The CDR3 consists of 14 residues. Unmatched junction bases numbered 7, after V lost 6 bases and J lost 5 bases. CDR3 nucleotide sequence: TGTGCCAGCAGCCGGGGGGGCGTAGGAGATACGCAGTATTTT. Protein: CASSRGGVGDTQYF.

This clone was recorded once. The rearrangement uses TRBV5-1 and TRBJ2-3; 7 positions agree with TRBD2. Per the germline V gene, CDR1 is SGHRS and CDR2 is YFSETQ. This CDR3 is built from 15 residues. V was pared by 4 bases and J by 8 bases, with 13 bases of the junction left unmatched. In DNA form, the CDR3 reads TGCGCCAGCAGCGCCGACGGGGGGAAAGGCAGTACGCAGTATTTT. Protein: CASSADGGKGSTQYF.

This chain connects TRBV7-6 to TRBJ2-7, with TRBD2 as a possible D gene (6 bases). V lost 5 bases and J 9 bases, leaving 14 bases between the germline ends. The CDR3 has 12 residues. Germline CDR1 reads SGHVS; CDR2 reads FNYEAQ. Written as DNA, the CDR3 is TGTGCCAGCAGCGCCGAGGACTATCCGCAGTACTTC. Translating it yields CASSAEDYPQYF.

The rearrangement joins TRBV6-6 to TRBJ1-2, with 7 bases matching TRBD1. The CDR3 has 13 residues. After removal of 8 bases from V and 5 bases from J, the junction contained 8 bases not matched to a gene. From germline, CDR1 is MNHNY and CDR2 SVGAGI (reference sequence). The CDR3 sequence: CASATGTAYGYTF. The DNA of the CDR3 is TGTGCCAGCGCTACAGGGACAGCGTATGGCTACACCTTC.

The CDR3: CASSSRGEGYGYTF. CDR3 bases: TGCGCCAGCAGCTCGAGGGGGGAAGGATATGGCTACACCTTC. The chain uses TRBV5-1 and TRBJ1-2; D may be TRBD1 (6 bases). V lost 3 bases to trimming and J lost 5 bases, with 14 bases between them. The CDR3 totals 14 residues. The germline V gene encodes CDR1 SGHRS and CDR2 YFSETQ.

The V call is TRBV2, the J call TRBJ1-1; D gene ambiguous. The CDR3 loop spans 13 amino acids. Looked up from germline, CDR1 is SNHLY and CDR2 is FYNNEI. V was pared by 2 bases and J by 4 bases, with 8 bases between. CDR3: CASSERWRTEAFF. The DNA for the CDR3 is TGTGCCAGCAGTGAACGGTGGCGCACTGAAGCTTTCTTT.

The rearrangement uses TRBV5-1 and TRBJ2-3; D is undetermined. Per germline, CDR1 SGHRS and CDR2 YFSETQ. Trimming cost V 4 bases and J 0 bases, with 3 bases left between them. The CDR3 is 12 residues long. CDR3: CASSQSTDTQYF. The CDR3, as DNA: TGCGCCAGCAGCCAGAGCACAGATACGCAGTATTTT.

The sample holds a few counts of this clone. CDR3 bases: TGTGCCAGCAGCTTACTATCCACCGGGGAGCTGTTTTTT. Amino acid sequence: CASSLLSTGELFF. V usage is TRBV7-9 and J usage is TRBJ2-2; D not resolved. The V gene lost 2 bases and the J gene lost 4 bases, with 5 bases spanning the gap. Germline-derived CDR1 and CDR2 are SEHNR and FQNEAQ (reference sequence). The length of the CDR3 is 13 residues.

This clone was detected once. The rearrangement uses TRBV29-1 and TRBJ2-1, with 8 bases aligning to TRBD1. The CDR3 has 13 amino acids. V lost 4 bases to trimming and J lost 4 bases; unmatched junction nucleotides: 3. CDR1 is SQVTM, CDR2 ANQGSEA, per germline. The DNA for the CDR3 is TGCAGCGTTGGGACAGGGATGTACAATGAGCAGTTCTTC. It is translated as CSVGTGMYNEQFF.

This sequence joins TRBV10-1 and TRBJ2-3, with 10 positions matching TRBD2. Trimming took 2 bases from V and 0 from J; bases not matched to a gene: 2. The CDR3 spans 16 residues. Germline V gene data show CDR1 as WNHNN and CDR2 as SYGVQD (reference sequence). CDR3 protein: CASSELAGVSTDTQYF. In DNA form, the CDR3 reads TGCGCCAGCAGTGAGCTAGCGGGAGTTAGCACAGATACGCAGTATTTT.

The chain carries TRBV29-1 and TRBJ2-7, with 7 bases lining up with TRBD1. Germline V gene data show CDR1 as SQVTM and CDR2 as ANQGSEA. The CDR3 length is 12 residues. The trim removed 7 bases at V and 2 bases at J, leaving 5 bases unmatched. For the CDR3, the DNA is TGCAGCGCCAACGGACAGGCCTACGAGCAGTACTTC. It encodes CSANGQAYEQYF.

The gene calls are TRBV7-6 and TRBJ2-3; D is unclear. This CDR3 region has 16 residues. Per the germline V gene, CDR1 is SGHVS and CDR2 is FNYEAQ. V lost 1 base and J 3 bases, leaving 14 bases between the germline ends. In DNA, the CDR3 is TGTGCCAGCAGCTTAGTGGCGTCGCGGAATACAGATACGCAGTATTTT. It translates to CASSLVASRNTDTQYF.

The rearrangement uses TRBV4-1 and TRBJ1-3; D may be TRBD1 (5 bases). The CDR3 sequence is 16 residues long. V lost 4 bases, J lost 0 bases, and 13 bases lay in between. Germline V gene sequence: CDR1 MGHRA, CDR2 YSYEKL. CDR3 protein: CASSPGRVRSGNTIYF. Written as DNA, the CDR3 is TGCGCCAGCAGCCCAGGCAGGGTCCGCTCTGGAAACACCATATATTTT.

This clone was picked up a small number of times. The chain combines TRBV27 with TRBJ2-7; D may be TRBD1 (6 bases). Germline assignment: CDR1 MNHEY and CDR2 SMNVEV (reference sequence). V was shortened by 5 bases and J by 0 bases, with 11 bases between the two germline ends. The CDR3 sequence is 14 residues long. The CDR3 DNA is TGTGCCAGCAGTCCCGGGACAACCTCCTACGAGCAGTACTTC. It specifies CASSPGTTSYEQYF.

The V and J genes are TRBV2 and TRBJ1-5; possibly TRBD1 for D (5 bases). The CDR3 has 12 residues. Per germline, CDR1 SNHLY and CDR2 FYNNEI. Trimming shortened V by 3 bases and J by 8 bases, and 8 bases separated the two germline ends. CDR3 DNA: TGTGCCAGCAGTGAGGGGCAAGAGCCCCAGCATTTT. Translated: CASSEGQEPQHF.

The gene calls are TRBV28 and TRBJ2-7, with D uncertain. There are 13 residues in the CDR3. Trimming took off 3 bases at V and 3 bases at J, with 9 bases between the two ends. Germline V gives CDR1 MDHEN, CDR2 SYDVKM. The CDR3: CASSLSAHYEQYF. The DNA of the CDR3 is TGTGCCAGCAGTTTGTCGGCCCACTACGAGCAGTACTTC. The complete variable domain, with remaining parts taken from reference TRBV28 and TRBJ2-7, reads DVKVTQSSRYLVKRTGEKVFLECVQDMDHENMFWYRQDPGLGLRLIYFSYDVKMKEKGDIPEGYSVSREKKERFSLILESASTNQTSMYLCASSLSAHYEQYFGPGTRLTVT.

The V call is TRBV11-1, the J call TRBJ2-1; the match to TRBD2 covers 11 bases. The CDR3 is 16 amino acids. With V trimmed by 4 bases and J by 4 bases, 6 bases remained unmatched. Germline CDR1 is SGHAT and CDR2 is FQDESV (reference sequence). This chain's CDR3 is CASSSRLAGIYNEQFF. CDR3 nucleotides: TGTGCCAGCAGCTCGCGACTAGCGGGGATTTACAATGAGCAGTTCTTC.